These T cell receptor beta chains were read from a single sample in a study of blood T cell repertoires in COVID-19. TCRdb's copy holds only in-frame clones and misses some; the assay was immunoSEQ multiplex PCR. The table lists hundreds of thousands of clones, more than 75% of them singletons, with 2% to 2.5% in the top ten. Input material: PBMCs or T cells enriched from blood (not recorded which). All receptors derive from a woman aged 60 to 75 in a cohort exposed to, infected with or recovered from COVID-19 (not recorded which). Each CDR3 is given with its conserved first and last residue. D genes are given only for firm matches. The size of a clone is reported for some rows only, either as once, few or many, or as a class for expanded clones.

d_call: TRBD2
j_call: TRBJ2-1
v_call: TRBV5-4
clone_size: NA
cdr3_aa: CASSFRAGGRMDEQFF
cdr3_nt: TGTGCCAGCAGCTTTAGAGCGGGAGGGAGAATGGATGAGCAGTTCTTC

d_call: TRBD2
j_call: TRBJ2-7
v_call: TRBV11-2
clone_size: NA
cdr3_aa: CASSLVVGGSYEQYF
cdr3_nt: TGTGCCAGCAGCTTAGTAGTTGGCGGGAGCTACGAGCAGTACTTC

d_call: NA
j_call: TRBJ1-3
v_call: TRBV5-1
clone_size: once
cdr3_aa: CASAPTVSSSGNTIYF
cdr3_nt: TGCGCCAGCGCTCCGACAGTTAGTTCCTCTGGAAACACCATATATTTT

d_call: NA
j_call: TRBJ2-7
v_call: TRBV27
clone_size: NA
cdr3_aa: CASSPSPGGRYEQYF
cdr3_nt: TGTGCCAGCAGTCCCTCCCCGGGGGGCAGGTACGAGCAGTACTTC

d_call: NA
j_call: TRBJ1-6
v_call: TRBV28
clone_size: NA
cdr3_aa: CASRDPGQGISPLHF
cdr3_nt: TGTGCCAGCAGGGACCCCGGGCAGGGTATCTCACCCCTCCACTTT

d_call: NA
j_call: TRBJ1-4
v_call: TRBV25-1
clone_size: NA
cdr3_aa: CASSEDREKLFF
cdr3_nt: TGTGCCAGCAGTGAAGATCGGGAAAAACTGTTTTTT

d_call: TRBD2
j_call: TRBJ2-1
v_call: TRBV2
clone_size: NA
cdr3_aa: CASEGTSDPNEQFF
cdr3_nt: TGTGCCAGCGAGGGGACTAGCGACCCCAATGAGCAGTTCTTC

d_call: TRBD1
j_call: TRBJ2-1
v_call: TRBV7-9
clone_size: NA
cdr3_aa: CVSNQGAQINEQFF
cdr3_nt: TGTGTCAGCAATCAGGGGGCACAGATAAACGAGCAGTTCTTC

d_call: NA
j_call: TRBJ1-4
v_call: TRBV6-5
clone_size: once
cdr3_aa: CATADVGEKLFF
cdr3_nt: TGTGCCACCGCGGATGTCGGGGAAAAACTGTTTTTT

d_call: NA
j_call: TRBJ1-2
v_call: TRBV19
clone_size: NA
cdr3_aa: CASNPDSLVYYGYTF
cdr3_nt: TGTGCCAGTAACCCGGACAGCCTTGTATACTATGGCTACACCTTC

d_call: TRBD2
j_call: TRBJ2-3
v_call: TRBV3-1/TRBV3-2
clone_size: few
cdr3_aa: CASSQVSSGRVTDTQYF
cdr3_nt: TGTGCCAGCAGCCAAGTCAGCAGCGGGAGGGTGACAGATACGCAGTATTTT

d_call: TRBD1
j_call: TRBJ1-1
v_call: TRBV11-2
clone_size: few
cdr3_aa: CASSLGQGDVTEAFF
cdr3_nt: TGTGCCAGCAGCTTAGGACAGGGTGATGTCACTGAAGCTTTCTTT

d_call: TRBD2
j_call: TRBJ2-1
v_call: TRBV19
clone_size: NA
cdr3_aa: CASNSGSSYNEQFF
cdr3_nt: TGTGCCAGCAATAGCGGGAGCTCCTACAATGAGCAGTTCTTC

d_call: TRBD1
j_call: TRBJ1-6
v_call: TRBV11-2
clone_size: NA
cdr3_aa: CASSPEGASYNSPLHF
cdr3_nt: TGTGCCAGCAGCCCTGAGGGGGCCTCCTATAATTCACCCCTCCACTTT

d_call: NA
j_call: TRBJ2-3
v_call: TRBV2
clone_size: NA
cdr3_aa: CASWAPGGTDTQYF
cdr3_nt: TGTGCCAGCTGGGCGCCGGGAGGCACAGATACGCAGTATTTT

d_call: TRBD1
j_call: TRBJ1-6
v_call: TRBV11-2
clone_size: NA
cdr3_aa: CASSVSGGRGSPLHF
cdr3_nt: TGTGCCAGCAGCGTATCAGGGGGTCGCGGTTCACCCCTCCACTTT

d_call: NA
j_call: TRBJ2-3
v_call: TRBV3-1/TRBV3-2
clone_size: NA
cdr3_aa: CASSQKTEFGTQYF
cdr3_nt: TGTGCCAGCAGCCAAAAGACAGAATTTGGTACGCAGTATTTT

d_call: TRBD1
j_call: TRBJ2-1
v_call: TRBV2
clone_size: NA
cdr3_aa: CASRGQGYNEQFF
cdr3_nt: TGTGCCAGCAGAGGACAGGGATACAATGAGCAGTTCTTC

d_call: TRBD1
j_call: TRBJ1-2
v_call: TRBV2
clone_size: NA
cdr3_aa: CASSVTGFYGYTF
cdr3_nt: TGTGCCAGCAGTGTGACAGGGTTCTATGGCTACACCTTC

d_call: NA
j_call: TRBJ2-7
v_call: TRBV11-2
clone_size: once
cdr3_aa: CASSLVRGNYEQYF
cdr3_nt: TGTGCCAGCAGCTTAGTTCGGGGAAACTACGAGCAGTACTTC

d_call: NA
j_call: TRBJ2-3
v_call: TRBV3-1/TRBV3-2
clone_size: NA
cdr3_aa: CASSHSGATDTQYF
cdr3_nt: TGTGCCAGCAGCCATAGCGGAGCCACAGATACGCAGTATTTT

d_call: NA
j_call: TRBJ2-7
v_call: TRBV5-1
clone_size: NA
cdr3_aa: CASYTGNDHEQYF
cdr3_nt: TGCGCCAGCTATACAGGGAATGATCACGAGCAGTACTTC

d_call: TRBD2
j_call: TRBJ2-3
v_call: TRBV28
clone_size: once
cdr3_aa: CASSSPPSSGRAWDTQYF
cdr3_nt: TGTGCCAGCAGTTCGCCCCCCTCTAGCGGGAGGGCATGGGATACGCAGTATTTT

d_call: NA
j_call: TRBJ2-1
v_call: TRBV30
clone_size: NA
cdr3_aa: CAWSESSYNEQFF
cdr3_nt: TGTGCCTGGAGCGAGAGCTCCTACAATGAGCAGTTCTTC

d_call: NA
j_call: TRBJ2-7
v_call: TRBV10-1
clone_size: NA
cdr3_aa: CASSDGGMGDEQYF
cdr3_nt: TGCGCCAGCAGTGATGGAGGGATGGGGGACGAGCAGTACTTC

d_call: TRBD2
j_call: TRBJ2-7
v_call: TRBV6-2/TRBV6-3
clone_size: once
cdr3_aa: CASSLAGPGEQYF
cdr3_nt: TGTGCCAGCAGTTTAGCGGGGCCTGGCGAGCAGTACTTC

d_call: NA
j_call: TRBJ2-5
v_call: TRBV18
clone_size: NA
cdr3_aa: CASSPRLTEETQYF
cdr3_nt: TGTGCCAGCTCACCAAGACTTACTGAAGAGACCCAGTACTTC

d_call: TRBD2
j_call: TRBJ2-1
v_call: TRBV4-3
clone_size: NA
cdr3_aa: CASSQDSGRASLLGNEQFF
cdr3_nt: TGCGCCAGCAGCCAAGATAGCGGGAGGGCCTCATTATTGGGCAATGAGCAGTTCTTC

d_call: NA
j_call: TRBJ2-5
v_call: TRBV18
clone_size: NA
cdr3_aa: CATGGGAEETQYF
cdr3_nt: TGTGCCACCGGCGGGGGCGCCGAGGAGACCCAGTACTTC

d_call: TRBD2
j_call: TRBJ2-7
v_call: TRBV6-2/TRBV6-3
clone_size: NA
cdr3_aa: CASSLGLDLVQYF
cdr3_nt: TGTGCCAGCAGTTTGGGACTAGATCTCGTGCAGTACTTC

d_call: NA
j_call: TRBJ2-7
v_call: TRBV10-1
clone_size: few
cdr3_aa: CASSELRGDTYEQYF
cdr3_nt: TGCGCCAGCAGTGAATTACGGGGGGACACCTACGAGCAGTACTTC

d_call: TRBD1
j_call: TRBJ1-4
v_call: TRBV9
clone_size: NA
cdr3_aa: CASSVGQGNEKLFF
cdr3_nt: TGTGCCAGCAGCGTGGGACAGGGTAATGAAAAACTGTTTTTT

d_call: TRBD2
j_call: TRBJ2-1
v_call: TRBV7-3
clone_size: NA
cdr3_aa: CASSSILAGGPNEQFF
cdr3_nt: TGTGCCAGCAGCTCCATACTAGCGGGAGGGCCCAATGAGCAGTTCTTC

d_call: TRBD2
j_call: TRBJ2-1
v_call: TRBV27
clone_size: NA
cdr3_aa: CASSSSGSSYNEQFF
cdr3_nt: TGTGCCAGCAGTTCTAGCGGGAGCTCCTACAATGAGCAGTTCTTC

d_call: TRBD1
j_call: TRBJ2-2
v_call: TRBV7-2
clone_size: NA
cdr3_aa: CASSQQGTGAKAGELFF
cdr3_nt: TGTGCCAGCAGCCAGCAGGGGACAGGGGCGAAGGCCGGGGAGCTGTTTTTT

d_call: TRBD1
j_call: TRBJ2-2
v_call: TRBV5-1
clone_size: few
cdr3_aa: CASSHTGTGNTGELFF
cdr3_nt: TGCGCCAGCAGCCACACCGGGACAGGAAACACCGGGGAGCTGTTTTTT

d_call: NA
j_call: TRBJ2-5
v_call: TRBV11-2
clone_size: NA
cdr3_aa: CASSSLPGGIQETQYF
cdr3_nt: TGTGCCAGCAGCTCCCTACCCGGCGGGATCCAAGAGACCCAGTACTTC

d_call: NA
j_call: TRBJ1-1
v_call: TRBV6-5
clone_size: once
cdr3_aa: CASSNTGSRTEAFF
cdr3_nt: TGTGCCAGCAGTAACACAGGGAGTAGAACTGAAGCTTTCTTT

d_call: TRBD1
j_call: TRBJ1-3
v_call: TRBV9
clone_size: NA
cdr3_aa: CASSARQGAISGNTIYF
cdr3_nt: TGTGCCAGCAGCGCTCGACAGGGGGCGATCTCTGGAAACACCATATATTTT

d_call: NA
j_call: TRBJ1-5
v_call: TRBV5-1
clone_size: many
cdr3_aa: CASRRDSNQPQHF
cdr3_nt: TGCGCCAGCAGGAGGGATAGCAATCAGCCCCAGCATTTT

d_call: TRBD1
j_call: TRBJ2-2
v_call: TRBV3-1/TRBV3-2
clone_size: NA
cdr3_aa: CASSLGTGRAGELFF
cdr3_nt: TGTGCCAGCAGCCTCGGGACAGGGAGGGCCGGGGAGCTGTTTTTT

d_call: NA
j_call: TRBJ2-5
v_call: TRBV7-2
clone_size: NA
cdr3_aa: CASSLAGEAETQYF
cdr3_nt: TGTGCCAGCAGCTTAGCGGGGGAGGCAGAGACCCAGTACTTC

d_call: TRBD2
j_call: TRBJ2-3
v_call: TRBV5-1
clone_size: NA
cdr3_aa: CASSPGGTSADTQYF
cdr3_nt: TGCGCCAGCAGCCCTGGCGGGACTAGCGCAGATACGCAGTATTTT

d_call: TRBD2
j_call: TRBJ2-7
v_call: TRBV30
clone_size: many
cdr3_aa: CAWKGGSSRNEQYF
cdr3_nt: TGTGCCTGGAAAGGCGGGAGTTCGAGAAACGAGCAGTACTTC

d_call: TRBD1
j_call: TRBJ1-1
v_call: TRBV2
clone_size: NA
cdr3_aa: CASSSTSGGTEAFF
cdr3_nt: TGTGCCAGCAGCAGCACCTCAGGGGGCACTGAAGCTTTCTTT

d_call: NA
j_call: TRBJ2-5
v_call: TRBV2
clone_size: NA
cdr3_aa: CASAGQTKETQYF
cdr3_nt: TGTGCCAGCGCCGGACAGACCAAAGAGACCCAGTACTTC

d_call: NA
j_call: TRBJ1-5
v_call: TRBV19
clone_size: NA
cdr3_aa: CASSNELVGQPQHF
cdr3_nt: TGTGCCAGTAGTAACGAGTTGGTTGGTCAGCCCCAGCATTTT

d_call: NA
j_call: TRBJ1-6
v_call: TRBV7-9
clone_size: once
cdr3_aa: CASSLERRQGRNSPLHF
cdr3_nt: TGTGCCAGCAGCTTAGAAAGGCGTCAGGGAAGGAATTCACCCCTCCACTTT

d_call: TRBD1
j_call: TRBJ2-6
v_call: TRBV5-1
clone_size: once
cdr3_aa: CASSLPGTGASGANVLTF
cdr3_nt: TGCGCCAGCAGCTTGCCTGGGACAGGGGCTTCTGGAGCCAACGTCCTGACTTTC

d_call: NA
j_call: TRBJ1-2
v_call: TRBV4-3
clone_size: NA
cdr3_aa: CASSQDEGAEAKGYTF
cdr3_nt: TGCGCCAGCAGCCAAGACGAAGGGGCAGAAGCTAAGGGCTACACCTTC

d_call: NA
j_call: TRBJ1-4
v_call: TRBV3-1/TRBV3-2
clone_size: NA
cdr3_aa: CASSQDREGMGEKLFF
cdr3_nt: TGTGCCAGCAGCCAAGATCGGGAAGGGATGGGCGAAAAACTGTTTTTT

d_call: TRBD2
j_call: TRBJ2-1
v_call: TRBV5-6
clone_size: NA
cdr3_aa: CASSSGTSGTNEQFF
cdr3_nt: TGTGCCAGCAGTTCCGGGACTAGCGGCACCAATGAGCAGTTCTTC

d_call: TRBD1
j_call: TRBJ1-2
v_call: TRBV5-1
clone_size: few
cdr3_aa: CASSNGQAAGGYTF
cdr3_nt: TGCGCCAGCAGCAACGGACAGGCGGCTGGGGGCTACACCTTC

d_call: TRBD2
j_call: TRBJ2-3
v_call: TRBV7-3
clone_size: NA
cdr3_aa: CASSPSSGRGIDTQYF
cdr3_nt: TGTGCCAGCAGCCCCTCTAGCGGGAGAGGTATAGATACGCAGTATTTT

d_call: TRBD1
j_call: TRBJ2-7
v_call: TRBV6-1
clone_size: few
cdr3_aa: CASSEALDRLYEQYF
cdr3_nt: TGTGCCAGCAGTGAAGCCCTGGACAGGCTCTACGAGCAGTACTTC

d_call: NA
j_call: TRBJ1-2
v_call: TRBV6-5
clone_size: NA
cdr3_aa: CASSYSSLYGYTF
cdr3_nt: TGTGCCAGCAGTTACTCCAGTCTCTATGGCTACACCTTC

d_call: TRBD2
j_call: TRBJ2-1
v_call: TRBV7-6
clone_size: NA
cdr3_aa: CASSRTSGSGIHEQFF
cdr3_nt: TGTGCCAGCAGCAGGACTAGCGGGAGTGGTATCCATGAGCAGTTCTTC